These 19 T cell receptor beta chains originate from one sample sequenced in a study of control samples from healthy donors and cancer patients. Sequenced by immunoSEQ multiplex PCR; TCRdb stores in-frame clones only, minus some. The table includes about 410,000 clones, 75% to 95% detected once. Sample: PBMCs. The origin of the receptors is a man in his forties with head and neck cancer.

This chain joins TRBV29-1 and TRBJ1-1, with D possibly matching TRBD1 (6 bases). Germline V lookup: CDR1 SQVTM, CDR2 ANQGSEA. CDR3 length equals 14 residues. V lost 3 bases and J lost 6, with 17 bases in between. The CDR3 is CSVDSDSIGSEAFF. The CDR3 DNA reads as TGCAGCGTTGATTCGGACAGTATTGGATCTGAAGCTTTCTTT.

This chain uses TRBV6-2 or TRBV6-3 with TRBJ1-2, with D maybe TRBD1 (5 bases). Germline V gene sequence: CDR1 MNHEY, CDR2 SVGEGT. V was trimmed by 5 bases and J by 8 bases, leaving 12 bases between them. The CDR3 extends over 12 amino acids. The CDR3 nucleotides read TGTGCCAGCAGTCTGGGGGGACGAGGCTACACCTTC. Its protein is CASSLGGRGYTF.

The genes are TRBV7-9 and TRBJ1-1, with D tentatively TRBD1 (5 bases). The CDR3 is 15 amino acids. V was shortened by 3 bases and J by 1 base, with 12 bases between the two germline ends. The germline V gene encodes CDR1 SEHNR and CDR2 FQNEAQ (reference sequence). CDR3 sequence (DNA): TGTGCCAGCAGCTTGCCAGGGCGGGAGAACACTGAAGCTTTCTTT. Translation gives CASSLPGRENTEAFF. Using reference TRBV7-9 and TRBJ1-1 for the parts outside the CDR3, the full variable domain is DTGVSQNPRHKITKRGQNVTFRCDPISEHNRLYWYRQTLGQGPEFLTYFQNEAQLEKSRLLSDRFSAERPKGSFSTLEIQRTEQGDSAMYLCASSLPGRENTEAFFGQGTRLTVV.

The V and J genes are TRBV7-2 and TRBJ2-3; tentative D call: TRBD2 (5 bases). V was shortened by 3 bases and J by 1 base, with 14 bases between the two germline ends. This CDR3 has 16 residues. CDR1 SGHTA and CDR2 FQGNSA come from the germline V gene. The CDR3 coding sequence is TGTGCCAGCAGCTTCTACGCGGGTCCTGGCACAGATACGCAGTATTTT. Encoded protein: CASSFYAGPGTDTQYF.

The V gene is TRBV9, the J gene TRBJ2-2; D not certain. Germline V CDR1 and CDR2: SGDLS, YYNGEE. The CDR3 has 16 amino acids. V was pared by 0 bases and J by 1 base, with 10 bases between. The CDR3 nucleotides are TGTGCCAGCAGCGTAGATCGGAGTCTGAACACCGGGGAGCTGTTTTTT. This encodes CASSVDRSLNTGELFF.

This chain connects TRBV2 to TRBJ1-2, with 12 bases that match TRBD1. The CDR3 is 17 amino acids. From germline, CDR1 is SNHLY and CDR2 FYNNEI. Trimming at V came to 4 bases and at J to 4 bases, leaving 10 bases not matched to a gene. CDR3 DNA sequence: TGTGCCAGCAGTGGATCCGGGACAGGGGGCTCGGGCTATGGCTACACCTTC. Encoded protein: CASSGSGTGGSGYGYTF.

The V call is TRBV5-1, the J call TRBJ1-1; D unclear. This CDR3 comprises 13 residues. CDR1 SGHRS and CDR2 YFSETQ come from the germline V gene. CDR3 bases: TGCGCGCGAAAACATCAAGGGAACACTGAAGCTTTCTTT. This codes for CARKHQGNTEAFF.

The chain is built from TRBV7-2 and TRBJ1-6; the D gene is possibly TRBD1 (5 bases). The CDR3 covers 14 residues. Trimming shortened V by 4 bases and J by 5 bases, and 9 bases separated the two germline ends. Germline CDR1 SGHTA, CDR2 FQGNSA. The CDR3 region is CASSSGRDNSPLHF. The CDR3 region has the DNA TGTGCCAGCAGCTCGGGACGGGATAATTCACCCCTCCACTTT.

The chain links TRBV19 to TRBJ1-2, with unresolved D. V lost 5 bases, J lost 7 bases, and 8 bases lay in between. CDR1 and CDR2 (germline): LNHDA, SQIVND (reference sequence). The CDR3 extends over 11 amino acids. The CDR3 here is CASSLVGGYTF. For the CDR3, the DNA is TGTGCCAGTAGTCTCGTAGGTGGCTACACCTTC.

The V gene is TRBV7-9, the J gene TRBJ1-2; 8 bases match TRBD1. Germline V gives CDR1 SEHNR, CDR2 FQNEAQ (reference sequence). V trimming: 4 bases; J trimming: 8 bases; junction bases outside the gene matches: 9. CDR3 length: 14 residues. The CDR3: CASSSPQGARGYTF. DNA for the CDR3: TGTGCCAGCAGCTCCCCCCAGGGGGCGAGAGGCTACACCTTC.

The CDR3 DNA follows: TGTGCCAGTAGTATTACAGGGCTGGGAGTGGGCGAGCAGTACTTC. It is translated as CASSITGLGVGEQYF. J is TRBJ2-7 and V is TRBV19, with D possibly TRBD1 on 6 matching bases. The germline CDR1 and CDR2 sequences are LNHDA and SQIVND (reference sequence). This CDR3 is 15 amino acids long. V was shortened by 3 bases and J by 6 bases, with 18 bases between the two germline ends.

The chain combines TRBV5-5 with TRBJ2-3, with 8 nucleotides matching TRBD2. The CDR3 covers 16 residues. Germline CDR1 SGHKS, CDR2 YYEKEE (reference sequence). V gave up 5 bases and J gave up 2 bases; unmatched junction bases: 10. The DNA for the CDR3 is TGTGCCAGCAGGCTGACACTAGCGGCGTACACAGATACGCAGTATTTT. Protein sequence: CASRLTLAAYTDTQYF.

This clone was recorded once. The CDR3 here is CASSFGGSYEQYF. DNA of the CDR3: TGTGCCAGCAGCTTCGGGGGGTCCTACGAGCAGTACTTC. This sequence joins TRBV7-9 and TRBJ2-7; 7 bases are shared with TRBD2. The CDR3 sequence is 13 residues long. Unmatched junction bases numbered 0, after V lost 3 bases and J lost 1 base. Germline-derived CDR1 and CDR2 are SEHNR and FQNEAQ (reference sequence).

The chain uses TRBV4-1 and TRBJ1-2, with 8 bases aligning to TRBD1. The CDR3 loop spans 18 amino acids. With 1 base clipped from V and 2 bases from J, the junction kept 12 bases outside the gene matches. Per germline, CDR1 MGHRA and CDR2 YSYEKL. The CDR3 spells CASSQGLLTGDLNYGYTF. As DNA, the CDR3 is TGCGCCAGCAGCCAAGGACTCTTGACAGGGGACTTAAACTATGGCTACACCTTC.

The chain carries TRBV7-9 and TRBJ2-6; D remains ambiguous. CDR3 length equals 14 residues. From germline, CDR1 is SEHNR and CDR2 FQNEAQ (reference sequence). V was cut by 1 base and J by 2 bases, with 3 bases left in between. As DNA, the CDR3 is TGTGCCAGCAGCTTAGGGGCTGGGGCCAACGTCCTGACTTTC. It yields the protein CASSLGAGANVLTF.

The V gene is TRBV7-9, the J gene TRBJ1-2, with D unresolved. Trimming left V 5 bases short and J 3 bases short, with 13 bases between. Germline V gene sequence: CDR1 SEHNR, CDR2 FQNEAQ (reference sequence). This CDR3 is 14 amino acids long. The CDR3, as DNA: TGTGCCAGCAGCCTTACAGAGTTCTACTATGGCTACACCTTC. This gives the protein CASSLTEFYYGYTF.

As to this clone: Additional DNA sequences in this sample encode the identical CDR3. The rearrangement uses TRBV7-9 and TRBJ1-2, with 7 bases lining up with TRBD1. Germline lookup yields CDR1 SEHNR and CDR2 FQNEAQ (reference sequence). J gave up 7 bases and V 1 base, and 3 bases lay outside the gene matches. The CDR3 is 13 residues long. DNA for the CDR3: TGTGCCAGCAGCTTAGGAGGGGGCGGTGGCTACACCTTC. Encoded protein: CASSLGGGGGYTF.

This rearrangement joins TRBV19 to TRBJ1-5; possible D gene TRBD1, 5 bases. The V end was cut by 5 bases, the J end by 2 bases, with 13 bases between. Germline V gene lookup returns CDR1 LNHDA and CDR2 SQIVND (reference sequence). The CDR3 length is 15 residues. CDR3 in amino acids: CASSAAVQGNQPQHF. The CDR3 DNA follows: TGTGCCAGTAGTGCCGCGGTACAGGGCAATCAGCCCCAGCATTTT.

On this clone itself: The sample has other DNA sequences that encode this CDR3 too. This chain links TRBV18 with TRBJ1-1; D possibly corresponds to TRBD1 (5 bases). With 3 bases removed from V and 1 base from J, the gap between germline ends came to 6 bases. This CDR3 contains 13 residues. Germline V CDR1 and CDR2: KGHSH, LQKENI. This chain's CDR3 is CASSPTGNTEAFF. The DNA for the CDR3 is TGTGCCAGCTCACCTACAGGGAACACTGAAGCTTTCTTT.